This T cell receptor beta chain is from a study of T cells in localized non-small cell lung cancer. Germline CDR1 is LNHDA and CDR2 is SQIVND (reference sequence). With 1 base removed from V and 4 bases from J, the gap between germline ends came to 13 bases. This CDR3 is 15 amino acids long. Findings and caveats of the study: Researchers found a median approximately 53 of the top 100 tumor clones in adjacent lung.

Method: immunoSEQ multiplex PCR; TCRdb's copy keeps in-frame clones and lacks some. The sample shows some 2,600 clones, around a quarter of them seen only once. This clone is large within its sample. Its antigen remains unknown. Here the sequenced sample was lung tumor tissue, taken before any cancer treatment. The TCR sequence derives from a man aged 18 to 50 with stage I lung adenocarcinoma. The chain carries TRBV19 and TRBJ1-1; D is ambiguous. The CDR3 DNA reads as TGTGCCAGTAGTATAGGACGGGGTGGCAGCACTGAAGCTTTCTTT. Translated: CASSIGRGGSTEAFF.